The TCR beta chain described here comes from a study of cytomegalovirus exposure and HLA in healthy donors. Overall study findings and caveats: With later analysis, a missense DCLRE1C variant became linked to TCR beta V- and J-gene trimming.

As to this clone: The antigen remains undetermined.

It was with 60 Vbeta and 13 Jbeta primers that the PCR ran. TCRdb keeps only in-frame clones here, not all; method: immunoSEQ multiplex PCR. The sample shows about 85,000 clones, just over 65% of them seen only once. The sequence was collected from a man between 25 and 39 years old in good health and CMV-seronegative. Sequencing input: PBMCs.

CDR3 residues: CASSSLPKEAHEQYF. The CDR3, as DNA: TGTGCCAGCAGTTCCCTACCCAAGGAGGCCCACGAGCAGTACTTC. The rearrangement uses TRBV28 and TRBJ2-7, with D maybe TRBD2 (5 bases). The CDR3 is 15 residues long. Per germline, CDR1 MDHEN and CDR2 SYDVKM. With 4 bases removed from V and 5 bases from J, the gap between germline ends came to 18 bases.